One and the same sample provided the 6 T cell receptor beta chains below, sequenced in a study of cytomegalovirus exposure and HLA in healthy donors. The PCR made use of 60 Vbeta and 13 Jbeta primers. TCRdb's copy holds only in-frame clones and misses some; the assay was immunoSEQ multiplex PCR. The data contain 110,000 or so clones, around 77% of them singletons. Material for sequencing was PBMCs. Source of these receptors: a woman in her 30s in good health and CMV-seropositive.

The rearrangement links TRBV16 to TRBJ1-1; a possible D gene is TRBD1 (5 bases). This CDR3 is 15 amino acids long. V was clipped by 5 bases and J by 4 bases, with 17 bases between them. The germline CDR1 and CDR2 sequences are KGHSY and FQNENV. CDR3 bases: TGTGCCAGCAGCGCGAGCAGGGTCGGAGTCACTGAAGCTTTCTTT. Protein: CASSASRVGVTEAFF.

V is TRBV9 and J is TRBJ2-1; possibly TRBD2 for D (6 bases). This CDR3 has 13 residues. Per the germline V gene, CDR1 is SGDLS and CDR2 is YYNGEE. V was pared by 4 bases and J by 11 bases, with 16 bases between. For the CDR3, the DNA is TGTGCCAGCAGCACCCAAGCTAGCGCACAGCAGTTCTTC. Translating gives CASSTQASAQQFF.

The chain combines TRBV5-4 with TRBJ2-3, with D uncertain. Trimming took off 7 bases at V and 3 bases at J, with 9 bases between the two ends. The germline V gene encodes CDR1 SGHNT and CDR2 YYREEE (reference sequence). The CDR3 extends over 12 amino acids. The CDR3: CASGSGTDTQYF. The DNA for the CDR3 is TGTGCCAGCGGCAGTGGTACAGATACGCAGTATTTT.

Worth noting for this clone: It may be a read error: a sequence one base away is much more abundant. The sample holds other DNA sequences that translate to the same CDR3. The chain recombines TRBV7-2 with TRBJ1-1; D remains unclear. CDR3 length: 15 amino acids. Trimming took off 3 bases at V and 5 bases at J, with 16 bases between the two ends. CDR1 is SGHTA, CDR2 FQGNSA, per germline. The CDR3 bases are TGTGCCAGCAGCTTCAGCGGTGGACTGGCAACTGAAGCTTTCTTT. Protein product: CASSFSGGLATEAFF.

This rearrangement joins TRBV2 to TRBJ1-1, with D possibly matching TRBD1 (6 bases). CDR3 size: 13 residues. Germline values: CDR1 SNHLY, CDR2 FYNNEI. V lost 11 bases and J lost 0, with 13 bases in between. The CDR3 is CASHRELNTEAFF. CDR3 bases: TGTGCCTCACACAGGGAATTGAACACTGAAGCTTTCTTT. The full variable domain, completed using reference TRBV2 and TRBJ1-1, is EPEVTQTPSHQVTQMGQEVILRCVPISNHLYFYWYRQILGQKVEFLVSFYNNEISEKSEIFDDQFSVERPDGSNFTLKIRSTKLEDSAMYFCASHRELNTEAFFGQGTRLTVV.

This clone turned up a few times. The sample holds other DNA sequences that translate to the same CDR3. The J gene is TRBJ2-2, the V gene TRBV5-1; no definite D call. Trimming shortened V by 1 base and J by 3 bases, and 4 bases separated the two germline ends. Germline-derived CDR1 and CDR2 are SGHRS and YFSETQ. This CDR3 comprises 13 residues. The CDR3 spells CASSLPDTGELFF. The CDR3 region has the DNA TGCGCCAGCAGCTTGCCTGACACCGGGGAGCTGTTTTTT.